This is a list of T cell receptor beta chains from one sample in a study. MiXCR, run by TCRdb on the RT-PCR reads, gives a single entry per CDR3 protein. This sample yields about 700,000 distinct CDR3 sequences, of which 11% to 15% are seen a single time; 3.6% belongs to the top ten. Sequencing input: memory CD4+ T cells from blood. All receptors come from a female donor in good health, serving as a healthy control. Each CDR3 is given with its conserved first and last residue. D genes are given only for firm matches. For some rows the clone size is stated as once, few or many, or as a class when expanded; others skip it.

d_call	clone_size	j_call	cdr3_length	v_call	cdr3_nt	cdr3_aa
NA	NA	TRBJ1-1	15	TRBV6-1	TGTGCCAGCAGTGAATTAGGATCCCGAACAACTGAAGCTTTCTTT	CASSELGSRTTEAFF
NA	many	TRBJ1-2	13	TRBV7-8	TGTGCCAGCAGCTCTCAGGCAGGGTTTGGCTACACCTTC	CASSSQAGFGYTF
TRBD2	many	TRBJ2-5	17	TRBV12-3/TRBV12-4	TGTGCCAGCAGCCCTACTAGCGGGGGGGCATCGGGTGAGACCCAGTACTTC	CASSPTSGGASGETQYF
TRBD2	few	TRBJ2-1	14	TRBV11-3	TGTGCCAGCAGCCTTAGCGGGAGTAGCTATGAGCAGTTCTTC	CASSLSGSSYEQFF
TRBD2	few	TRBJ2-3	16	TRBV9	TGTGCCAGCAGCGTGGGTAGCGGGAGCTACACAGATACGCAGTATTTT	CASSVGSGSYTDTQYF
NA	NA	TRBJ1-2	17	TRBV4-3	TGCGCCAGCAGCCAAGATATTTCTGGGACCGTCTATAGTGGCTACACCTTC	CASSQDISGTVYSGYTF
TRBD1	NA	TRBJ1-1	15	TRBV5-1	TGCGCCAGCAACCCCGGGACAGGGGTCCGCACTGAAGCTTTCTTT	CASNPGTGVRTEAFF
NA	NA	TRBJ1-1	16	TRBV5-6	TGTGCCAGCAGCCTGGGGGCTCGGGCGGATCACACTGAAGCTTTCTTT	CASSLGARADHTEAFF
NA	NA	TRBJ1-2	14	TRBV7-2	TGTGCCAGCAGCTTAAACAGGGCTGGGTATGGCTACACCTTC	CASSLNRAGYGYTF
TRBD1	NA	TRBJ2-3	19	TRBV5-1	TGCGCCAGCAGCCCCACCGGGACAGGGTTCAATAGGGTCACAGATACGCAGTATTTT	CASSPTGTGFNRVTDTQYF
NA	few	TRBJ2-3	13	TRBV7-2	TGTGCCAGCAATCCAGAAGGGCCAGATACGCAGTATTTT	CASNPEGPDTQYF
NA	few	TRBJ1-1	15	TRBV5-1	TGCGCCAGCAGCTTGGCTTCGGGACAGAACACTGAAGCTTTCTTT	CASSLASGQNTEAFF
NA	few	TRBJ1-1	16	TRBV11-2	TGTGCCAGCAGCCGCGCCAGGGGCGTAATGAACACTGAAGCTTTCTTT	CASSRARGVMNTEAFF
TRBD2	NA	TRBJ2-5	18	TRBV4-3	TGCGCCAGCAGCCAAGCCGCCCCGGGACTAGCGGGAGGAGAGACCCAGTACTTC	CASSQAAPGLAGGETQYF
NA	many	TRBJ1-1	13	TRBV20-1	TGCAGTGCTAGGACCGACGGAGACACTGAAGCTTTCTTT	CSARTDGDTEAFF
TRBD1	many	TRBJ1-5	15	TRBV20-1	TGCAGTGCTGCACAGGGGGCGAGCAGCAATCAGCCCCAGCATTTT	CSAAQGASSNQPQHF
NA	NA	TRBJ2-5	14	TRBV28	TGTGCCAGCAGTTTATATAGGGGGGAAGAGACCCAGTACTTC	CASSLYRGEETQYF
NA	few	TRBJ2-3	14	TRBV7-2	TGTGCCAGCAGCTTACTTCTTAGCACAGATACGCAGTATTTT	CASSLLLSTDTQYF